Listed below are T cell receptor beta chains from one sample, sequenced in a study of CD8 T cells in ankylosing spondylitis. TCRdb ran MiXCR on the 5' RACE reads and lists one entry per CDR3 protein. The sample has around 300,000 distinct CDR3 sequences; roughly 20% are singletons. Material: blood, either unsorted or a sorted T cell fraction (not recorded which). The receptors were sampled from a female donor with ankylosing spondylitis or in good health (not recorded which). CDR3s include the opening cysteine and the closing phenylalanine or tryptophan. A D gene is named only where the DNA matches it firmly. Rows may omit the clone size; those that give it use once, few, many or a size class.

V gene	D gene	J gene	clone size	CDR3 DNA	CDR3 protein
TRBV20-1	-	TRBJ2-3	few	TGCAGTGCTAAAAAGCGGACAAGAGATACGCAGTATTTT	CSAKKRTRDTQYF
TRBV5-1	-	TRBJ1-1	few	TGCGCCAGCAGCTTTGGCCCGACGAACACTGAAGCTTTCTTT	CASSFGPTNTEAFF
TRBV28	TRBD2	TRBJ2-7	-	TGTGCCAGCAGTTTAAGGGAGGGATACGAGCAGTACTTC	CASSLREGYEQYF
TRBV5-1	TRBD1	TRBJ2-1	-	TGCGCCAGCAGCCTGAGGGACAGGGGGCCCTACAATGAGCAGTTCTTC	CASSLRDRGPYNEQFF
TRBV4-2	-	TRBJ2-2	-	TGTGCCAGCAGCCAAGATCCTCCAGGAACCACGAACACCGGGGAGCTGTTTTTT	CASSQDPPGTTNTGELFF
TRBV5-5	-	TRBJ2-2	-	TGTGCCAGCAGCCCCCATGGGGTAGGGGCGGGCACCGGGGAGCTGTTTTTT	CASSPHGVGAGTGELFF
TRBV28	TRBD2	TRBJ2-1	-	TGTGCCAGCAGTTCTCCGTTTGGGGGTGGTACTAGCGGGAGGGAGTCCTACAATGAGCAGTTCTTC	CASSSPFGGGTSGRESYNEQFF
TRBV4-3	TRBD2	TRBJ2-7	few	TGCGCCAGCAGCTACACACTAGCGGGAGGGTACGAGCAGTACTTC	CASSYTLAGGYEQYF
TRBV20-1	-	TRBJ2-7	few	TGCAGTGCGTGGACAGAGGGTACACAGCAGTACTTC	CSAWTEGTQQYF
TRBV20-1	-	TRBJ2-7	few	TGCAGTGCTAGGACCGACCTGGGCGACGAGCAGTACTTC	CSARTDLGDEQYF
TRBV6-2/TRBV6-3	TRBD2	TRBJ2-3	-	TGTGCCAGCAGCCGCCTGGGACTACGCACAGATACGCAGTATTTT	CASSRLGLRTDTQYF
TRBV7-2	-	TRBJ1-1	-	TGTGCCAGCGCATGGGGGAACACTGAAGCTTTCTTT	CASAWGNTEAFF